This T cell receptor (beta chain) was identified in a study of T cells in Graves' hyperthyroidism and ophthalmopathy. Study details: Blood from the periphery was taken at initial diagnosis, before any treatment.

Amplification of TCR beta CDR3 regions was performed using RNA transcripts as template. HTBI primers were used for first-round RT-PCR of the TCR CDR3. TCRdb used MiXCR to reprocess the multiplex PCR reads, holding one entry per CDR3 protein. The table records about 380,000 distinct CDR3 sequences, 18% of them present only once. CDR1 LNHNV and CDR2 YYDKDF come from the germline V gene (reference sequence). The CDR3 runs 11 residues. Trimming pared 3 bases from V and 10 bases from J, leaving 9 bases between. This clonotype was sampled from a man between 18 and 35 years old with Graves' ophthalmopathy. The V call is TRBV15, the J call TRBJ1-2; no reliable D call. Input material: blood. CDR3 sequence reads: CATSRTGIYTF. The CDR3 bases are TGTGCCACCAGCAGGACCGGTATCTACACCTTC. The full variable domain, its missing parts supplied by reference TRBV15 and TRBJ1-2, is DAMVIQNPRYQVTQFGKPVTLSCSQTLNHNVMYWYQQKSSQAPKLLFHYYDKDFNNEADTPDNFQSRRPNTSFCFLDIRSPGLGDTAMYLCATSRTGIYTFGSGTRLTVV.